What follows are 30 T cell receptor beta chains derived from one specimen sequenced in a study of shared clonotypes between healthy human individuals. TCRdb's table, derived via immunoSEQ multiplex PCR, lists solely in-frame clones and lacks some. The sample holds 2 million to 3 million clones, 93% seen once. Sequencing was carried out using naive CD4+ T cells from PBMCs. This sample's subset: CD45RA+ positively selected. Every receptor here comes from a man between 18 and 29 years old in good health. Some clones in this sample may be carry-over from other donors' samples.

The chain uses TRBV19 and TRBJ2-1; 7 bases line up with TRBD1. The J segment lost 5 bases and the V segment lost 2 bases, leaving 9 bases of the junction unmatched. Germline loops: CDR1 LNHDA, CDR2 SQIVND (reference sequence). This CDR3 has 16 amino acids. Written as DNA, the CDR3 is TGTGCCAGTAGTATACGGCCGGACAGGTCAGACAATGAGCAGTTCTTC. This translates into CASSIRPDRSDNEQFF.

The count of this clone is one. The chain combines TRBV19 with TRBJ1-4; D remains ambiguous. This CDR3 spans 16 amino acids. V was shortened by 3 bases and J by 7 bases, with 18 bases between the two germline ends. The germline gives CDR1 LNHDA, CDR2 SQIVND (reference sequence). This CDR3 is CASSMRQQSLSEKLFF. In DNA, the CDR3 is TGTGCCAGTAGTATGCGGCAGCAATCCCTTAGTGAAAAACTGTTTTTT. The full variable domain, in which reference TRBV19 and TRBJ1-4 provide the parts outside the CDR3, is DGGITQSPKYLFRKEGQNVTLSCEQNLNHDAMYWYRQDPGQGLRLIYYSQIVNDFQKGDIAEGYSVSREKKESFPLTVTSAQKNPTAFYLCASSMRQQSLSEKLFFGSGTQLSVL.

On this clone itself: Other nucleotide sequences in the sample specify the same CDR3. The rearrangement uses TRBV5-1 and TRBJ1-1; no clear D gene. The CDR3 sequence is 14 residues long. Germline lookup yields CDR1 SGHRS and CDR2 YFSETQ. Trimming pared 1 base from V and 1 base from J, leaving 8 bases between. This chain's CDR3 is CASSLRPANTEAFF. Written as DNA, the CDR3 is TGCGCCAGCAGCTTGCGGCCAGCGAACACTGAAGCTTTCTTT. The variable domain in full, completed from reference TRBV5-1 and TRBJ1-1, reads KAGVTQTPRYLIKTRGQQVTLSCSPISGHRSVSWYQQTPGQGLQFLFEYFSETQRNKGNFPGRFSGRQFSNSRSEMNVSTLELGDSALYLCASSLRPANTEAFFGQGTRLTVV.

V is TRBV28 and J is TRBJ2-7; D is undetermined. Germline V lookup: CDR1 MDHEN, CDR2 SYDVKM. Trimming took off 8 bases at V and 2 bases at J, with 13 bases between the two ends. The CDR3 spans 13 residues. The CDR3 DNA reads TGTGCCAGCCAGTATTCACTCACCTACGAGCAGTACTTC. It encodes CASQYSLTYEQYF.

V is TRBV11-2 and J is TRBJ2-3, with TRBD2 matching over 10 bases. Trimming removed 1 base from V and 2 bases from J; junction bases left unmatched: 3. The V gene's germline CDR1 is SGHAT and CDR2 FQNNGV. This CDR3 is built from 16 residues. The CDR3 here is CASSLGLAGDTDTQYF. The CDR3 DNA is TGTGCCAGCAGCTTAGGGCTAGCGGGAGACACAGATACGCAGTATTTT. The variable domain in full, completed from reference TRBV11-2 and TRBJ2-3, reads EAGVAQSPRYKIIEKRQSVAFWCNPISGHATLYWYQQILGQGPKLLIQFQNNGVVDDSQLPKDRFSAERLKGVDSTLKIQPAKLEDSAVYLCASSLGLAGDTDTQYFGPGTRLTVL.

The J gene is TRBJ2-5, the V gene TRBV27, with D possibly TRBD1 on 6 matching bases. The ends were cut back, 5 bases at V and 5 bases at J, with 12 bases in the middle. Germline V CDR1 and CDR2: MNHEY, SMNVEV (reference sequence). The CDR3 sequence is 13 residues long. The CDR3 loop is CASSVQGRETQYF. In nucleotides, the CDR3 is TGTGCCAGCAGTGTACAGGGTCGGGAGACCCAGTACTTC.

This chain links TRBV18 with TRBJ1-1, with D unclear. In germline, CDR1 is KGHSH, CDR2 LQKENI. CDR3 length equals 15 residues. Trimming cost V 3 bases and J 6 bases, with 17 bases left between them. CDR3 protein: CASSPPGRQGSEAFF. DNA of the CDR3: TGTGCCAGCTCACCTCCCGGGCGGCAAGGCTCTGAAGCTTTCTTT.

This chain connects TRBV7-3 to TRBJ2-5; a possible D gene is TRBD2 (6 bases). The closer fit of TRBJ2-7 to the DNA end suggests the J call may be wrong. The germline CDR1 and CDR2 sequences are SGHTA and FQGTGA. The CDR3 length is 13 residues. The CDR3 sequence: CASSLGLDYEQYF. CDR3 DNA: TGTGCCAGCAGTTTGGGACTCGACTACGAGCAGTACTTC.

This rearrangement joins TRBV9 to TRBJ2-1; the match to TRBD2 covers 7 bases. Per the germline V gene, CDR1 is SGDLS and CDR2 is YYNGEE. This CDR3 has 15 residues. V trimming: 1 base; J trimming: 2 bases; junction bases outside the gene matches: 3. The chain's CDR3 is CASSVTSEAYNEQFF. The CDR3 coding sequence is TGTGCCAGCAGCGTAACTAGCGAGGCCTACAATGAGCAGTTCTTC.

This clone was seen only a few times. The gene calls are TRBV7-9 and TRBJ1-1; tentative D call: TRBD1 (5 bases). V dropped 5 bases and J dropped 1 base, with 14 bases sitting between them. This CDR3 spans 15 amino acids. Germline-derived CDR1 and CDR2 are SEHNR and FQNEAQ (reference sequence). The CDR3 coding sequence is TGTGCCAGCAGCCGTAAGGGGTTACCGAACACTGAAGCTTTCTTT. Translating gives CASSRKGLPNTEAFF.

Note on this clone: Other DNA sequences from this sample encode an identical CDR3 as well. The chain couples TRBV5-1 to TRBJ2-2; TRBD1 agrees at 10 bases. With V trimmed by 0 bases and J by 5 bases, 1 base remained unmatched. Looked up from germline, CDR1 is SGHRS and CDR2 is YFSETQ. The CDR3 totals 15 residues. CDR3 region: CASSLAGQGTGELFF. The CDR3 DNA reads as TGCGCCAGCAGCTTGGCGGGACAGGGGACCGGGGAGCTGTTTTTT. The variable domain in full, completed from reference TRBV5-1 and TRBJ2-2, reads KAGVTQTPRYLIKTRGQQVTLSCSPISGHRSVSWYQQTPGQGLQFLFEYFSETQRNKGNFPGRFSGRQFSNSRSEMNVSTLELGDSALYLCASSLAGQGTGELFFGEGSRLTVL.

The chain combines TRBV7-2 with TRBJ2-1, with D unresolved. V was clipped by 0 bases and J by 4 bases, with 10 bases between them. Per germline, CDR1 SGHTA and CDR2 FQGNSA. The CDR3 has 15 amino acids. CDR3 protein: CASSLAPFGYNEQFF. DNA of the CDR3: TGTGCCAGCAGCTTAGCCCCGTTTGGATACAATGAGCAGTTCTTC.

The chain couples TRBV28 to TRBJ2-1; TRBD2 might be the D (6 bases). Trimming removed 5 bases at V and 0 bases at J, with 20 bases between. The CDR3 is 18 amino acids. The germline gives CDR1 MDHEN, CDR2 SYDVKM. This chain's CDR3 is CASSPAAGSGSSYNEQFF. The CDR3 DNA follows: TGTGCCAGCAGTCCTGCGGCGGGGTCGGGCAGCTCCTACAATGAGCAGTTCTTC. Using reference TRBV28 and TRBJ2-1 for the parts outside the CDR3, the full variable domain is DVKVTQSSRYLVKRTGEKVFLECVQDMDHENMFWYRQDPGLGLRLIYFSYDVKMKEKGDIPEGYSVSREKKERFSLILESASTNQTSMYLCASSPAAGSGSSYNEQFFGPGTRLTVL.

CDR3 amino acids: CASSHSGGLLATEKLFF. The CDR3 nucleotides read TGCGCCAGCAGCCATTCGGGAGGGCTCCTGGCCACCGAAAAACTGTTTTTT. The V call is TRBV5-1, the J call TRBJ1-4; D ambiguous. Germline loops: CDR1 SGHRS, CDR2 YFSETQ. V gave up 4 bases and J gave up 8 bases, with 24 bases separating them. The CDR3 has 17 residues.

A remark on this clone: Other nucleotide sequences from this sample produce the same CDR3. This chain links TRBV18 with TRBJ2-6; D is perhaps TRBD2 (5 bases). The CDR3 runs to 15 residues. Trimming stripped 2 bases from V and 1 base from J, with 6 bases between. In germline, CDR1 is KGHSH, CDR2 LQKENI. CDR3 region: CASSPTGSGANVLTF. The CDR3 bases are TGTGCCAGCTCACCAACGGGATCTGGGGCCAACGTCCTGACTTTC.

The chain recombines TRBV27 with TRBJ1-2, with 9 nucleotides matching TRBD1. The CDR3 has 12 residues. J was trimmed by 5 bases and V by 10 bases; bases with no gene match: 5. Germline CDR1 and CDR2: MNHEY and SMNVEV (reference sequence). The CDR3 region is CATLGQGYGYTF. The CDR3 bases are TGTGCCACCTTGGGACAGGGTTATGGCTACACCTTC.

The gene calls are TRBV7-2 and TRBJ2-1; D is possibly TRBD2 (5 bases). Germline V gene sequence: CDR1 SGHTA, CDR2 FQGNSA. Deletions cut 5 bases from V and 15 bases from J, with 17 bases between. The CDR3 is made up of 12 amino acids. The CDR3 nucleotides are TGTGCCAGCAGCCCGCCGGGGATTCAACCGTTCTTC. It encodes CASSPPGIQPFF.

This clone has just a few counts. The chain carries TRBV5-4 and TRBJ2-7; 9 bases line up with TRBD1. The CDR3 is 15 amino acids. Trimming at V came to 0 bases and at J to 2 bases, leaving 3 bases not matched to a gene. The V gene's germline CDR1 is SGHNT and CDR2 YYREEE (reference sequence). The CDR3 here is CASSLAGTGTYEQYF. The DNA of the CDR3 is TGTGCCAGCAGCTTGGCCGGGACAGGGACCTACGAGCAGTACTTC.

The CDR3 DNA reads TGTGCCAGCAGCCAGGATTATGGGGTGGAGGAGACCCAGTACTTC. Its protein product is CASSQDYGVEETQYF. This chain connects TRBV5-4 to TRBJ2-5; the D is unclear. This CDR3 contains 15 residues. Germline V lookup: CDR1 SGHNT, CDR2 YYREEE (reference sequence). The germline V and J ends were trimmed by 4 bases and 5 bases, with 18 bases remaining between them.

The V and J genes are TRBV6-5 and TRBJ1-1; D not certain. CDR1 is MNHEY and CDR2 is SVGAGI in the germline V gene. Trimming left V 3 bases short and J 3 bases short, with 8 bases between. The CDR3 totals 13 residues. The CDR3, as DNA: TGTGCCAGCAGTTATCGTGCGCACACTGAAGCTTTCTTT. Its translation: CASSYRAHTEAFF.

The chain uses TRBV6-5 and TRBJ1-1; D is uncertain. This CDR3 is built from 15 residues. The V and J ends lost 6 bases and 8 bases respectively, with 22 bases between them. CDR1 MNHEY and CDR2 SVGAGI come from the germline V gene. The chain's CDR3 is CASRTRERVIVEAFF. CDR3 DNA sequence: TGTGCCAGCAGGACCCGAGAGAGGGTGATTGTAGAAGCTTTCTTT.

As for this clone: The sample has other DNA sequences that encode this CDR3 too. The rearrangement links TRBV7-2 to TRBJ1-3; D gene ambiguous. The V gene lost 1 base and the J gene lost 4 bases, with 8 bases spanning the gap. Germline V CDR1 and CDR2: SGHTA, FQGNSA. This CDR3 has 14 amino acids. The CDR3 loop reads CASSLVGSGNTIYF. CDR3 nucleotide sequence: TGTGCCAGCAGCTTAGTAGGGTCAGGAAACACCATATATTTT.

The table lists this clone with a count of one. This chain uses TRBV28 with TRBJ2-7; TRBD2 matches at 11 bases. The trim removed 4 bases at V and 4 bases at J, leaving 6 bases unmatched. CDR1 MDHEN and CDR2 SYDVKM come from the germline V gene. This CDR3 comprises 15 residues. The CDR3 protein is CASSSRLAGTYEQYF. The DNA of the CDR3 is TGTGCCAGCAGTTCCCGACTAGCGGGAACATACGAGCAGTACTTC.

The V call is TRBV19, the J call TRBJ1-1; D uncertain. The CDR3 is 13 amino acids. Trimming took 4 bases from V and 1 from J, leaving 7 bases between them. Germline loops: CDR1 LNHDA, CDR2 SQIVND (reference sequence). CDR3 sequence reads: CASSNYRNTEAFF. The CDR3 coding sequence is TGTGCCAGTAGTAACTACAGGAACACTGAAGCTTTCTTT.

This rearrangement joins TRBV6-6 to TRBJ2-7; 7 bases map to TRBD1. CDR1 is MNHNY and CDR2 is SVGAGI in the germline V gene (reference sequence). This CDR3 is built from 14 residues. V gave up 0 bases and J gave up 3 bases; unmatched junction bases: 2. The CDR3: CASSYSGQNYEQYF. The CDR3 nucleotides read TGTGCCAGCAGTTACTCGGGACAGAACTACGAGCAGTACTTC.

This clone is a singleton in its sample. V is TRBV6-1 and J is TRBJ2-1; TRBD1 agrees at 8 bases. The CDR3 sequence is 16 residues long. Germline V CDR1 and CDR2: MNHNS, SASEGT. V lost 4 bases to trimming and J lost 2 bases; unmatched junction nucleotides: 7. The CDR3 DNA reads TGTGCCAGCAGTGTTCGGACAGGGACCCCCTACAATGAGCAGTTCTTC. This sequence encodes CASSVRTGTPYNEQFF.

This clone has only one observation. This chain joins TRBV11-2 and TRBJ1-3; D call uncertain. Germline CDR1 is SGHAT and CDR2 is FQNNGV. The V and J ends lost 1 base and 4 bases respectively, with 8 bases between them. The CDR3 runs 14 residues. CDR3 sequence reads: CASSLVASGNTIYF. In DNA form, the CDR3 reads TGTGCCAGCAGCTTAGTGGCATCAGGAAACACCATATATTTT.

The rearrangement links TRBV5-1 to TRBJ2-2; 7 bases line up with TRBD1. The J segment lost 2 bases and the V segment lost 6 bases, leaving 10 bases of the junction unmatched. Germline V gene sequence: CDR1 SGHRS, CDR2 YFSETQ. The CDR3 runs to 16 residues. DNA for the CDR3: TGCGCCAGCAACCACCAAGTAGGGGGCAACACCGGGGAGCTGTTTTTT. It codes for CASNHQVGGNTGELFF.

V usage is TRBV7-3 and J usage is TRBJ2-3; 12 nucleotides line up with TRBD2. The CDR3 is made up of 17 amino acids. Trimming removed 5 bases from V and 4 bases from J; junction bases left unmatched: 10. Per germline, CDR1 SGHTA and CDR2 FQGTGA. The DNA of the CDR3 is TGTGCCAGCAGCCAGGTGGCTAGCGGGAGGGGGGCAGATACGCAGTATTTT. Amino acid sequence: CASSQVASGRGADTQYF.

This chain joins TRBV5-1 and TRBJ2-1; D may be TRBD1 (7 bases). The CDR3 consists of 14 residues. Trimming left V 3 bases short and J 8 bases short, with 15 bases between. Germline-derived CDR1 and CDR2 are SGHRS and YFSETQ. In nucleotides, the CDR3 is TGCGCCAGCAGCTACAGGGGAGGAATCTATGAGCAGTTCTTC. It yields the protein CASSYRGGIYEQFF. Based on the CDR3 plus reference TRBV5-1 and TRBJ2-1, the full variable domain is KAGVTQTPRYLIKTRGQQVTLSCSPISGHRSVSWYQQTPGQGLQFLFEYFSETQRNKGNFPGRFSGRQFSNSRSEMNVSTLELGDSALYLCASSYRGGIYEQFFGPGTRLTVL.